The source of this T cell receptor (beta chain) is a study of blood T cell repertoires in COVID-19. Germline V lookup: CDR1 SNHLY, CDR2 FYNNEI. Trimming at V came to 6 bases and at J to 11 bases, leaving 8 bases not matched to a gene. The CDR3 sequence is 14 residues long. How the authors handled the data: Amplification from reference gene primers served as the basis for estimated nucleated cell counts. Using immunoSEQ multiplex PCR, the repertoire was profiled, and TCRdb retains in-frame clones only, with some absent. That table supplies the V and J calls and clone size; D and trimming were determined from the DNA. The sample lists some 120,000 clones, roughly 74% occurring once.

The receptor was derived from a man aged 60 to 69 with acute or convalescent COVID-19. The specimen sequenced was peripheral blood. This chain connects TRBV2 to TRBJ1-6, with TRBD1 matching over 9 bases. The CDR3 nucleotides read TGTGCCAGCAGGGGACAGGGCGGTTTGACACCCCTCCACTTT. It is translated as CASRGQGGLTPLHF. Drawing the rest from reference TRBV2 and TRBJ1-6, the complete variable domain is EPEVTQTPSHQVTQMGQEVILRCVPISNHLYFYWYRQILGQKVEFLVSFYNNEISEKSEIFDDQFSVERPDGSNFTLKIRSTKLEDSAMYFCASRGQGGLTPLHFGNGTRLTVT.